Following are 22 T cell receptor beta chains from one sample sequenced in a study of beta chain features in type 1 diabetes. The investigators reverse transcribed all of the isolated RNA, so they sequenced expressed TCRB transcripts. Measured with immunoSEQ multiplex PCR; TCRdb has only the in-frame clones, and not every one. The data show 50,000 to 70,000 clones, with 50% to 55% seen just once and 2.6% held by the top ten. Whole-study findings and limits: Shortening of TCRB CDR3s, moderate but significant, appeared in all four CD4+ subsets of Type 1 diabetes patients.

No cognate antigen is known for these TCRs. The sample taken for sequencing was Tregs from blood. The source is a woman aged 40 to 49 with type 1 diabetes.

The rearrangement joins TRBV20-1 to TRBJ1-1; TRBD1 is a possible D gene (6 bases). CDR3 size: 10 residues. Looked up from germline, CDR1 is DFQATT and CDR2 is SNEGSKA (reference sequence). The CDR3, as DNA: TGCAGCCAACAGGGAACTGAAGCTTTCTTT. Its translation: CSQQGTEAFF.

The chain has TRBV28 and TRBJ1-2, with unresolved D. This CDR3 has 12 amino acids. The V and J ends lost 8 bases and 4 bases respectively, with 11 bases between them. The V gene's germline CDR1 is MDHEN and CDR2 SYDVKM. The CDR3 region has the DNA TGTGCCAGCGAAGGTGGAGGCTATGGCTACACCTTC. Its protein is CASEGGGYGYTF.

This clone has a handful of counts. The chain combines TRBV7-2 with TRBJ2-4; TRBD2 matches 7 bases. V lost 1 base and J lost 3; bases outside the gene matches: 6. In germline, CDR1 is SGHTA, CDR2 FQGNSA. The CDR3 runs 16 residues. The CDR3 is CASSLGGGFGKNIQYF. In DNA form, the CDR3 reads TGTGCCAGCAGCTTAGGGGGAGGGTTTGGCAAAAACATTCAGTACTTC.

This chain uses TRBV9 with TRBJ1-2; 8 bases match TRBD1. The CDR3 runs 14 residues. The junction had 12 bases not matched to a gene; V was cut back by 6 bases and J by 8 bases. Germline V lookup: CDR1 SGDLS, CDR2 YYNGEE. The CDR3 coding sequence is TGTGCCAGCAAGACAGGGGCCGACCCGGGAGGCTACACCTTC. Its protein product is CASKTGADPGGYTF.

This clone came up once. The chain couples TRBV5-1 to TRBJ1-1; 7 nucleotides agree with TRBD1. The V segment lost 3 bases and the J segment 1 base; nucleotides outside the gene matches: 6. The CDR3 contains 15 residues. Germline V gene lookup returns CDR1 SGHRS and CDR2 YFSETQ. The chain's CDR3 is CASSWTGAENTEAFF. Written as DNA, the CDR3 is TGCGCCAGCAGCTGGACAGGAGCTGAGAACACTGAAGCTTTCTTT.

This chain links TRBV7-2 with TRBJ1-1; D remains unclear. CDR3 length equals 12 residues. Germline V gene data show CDR1 as SGHTA and CDR2 as FQGNSA. V lost 3 bases and J lost 3, with 5 bases in between. CDR3 DNA: TGTGCCAGCAGCTTTTCGTACACTGAAGCTTTCTTT. This gives the protein CASSFSYTEAFF.

The V call is TRBV6-5, the J call TRBJ1-5; D is perhaps TRBD1 (5 bases). V dropped 6 bases and J dropped 4 bases, with 10 bases sitting between them. The CDR3 length is 13 residues. Germline V gene data show CDR1 as MNHEY and CDR2 as SVGAGI. The CDR3 reads CASRRGGNQPQHF. The CDR3 DNA follows: TGTGCCAGCAGAAGGGGAGGTAATCAGCCCCAGCATTTT.

Only a few counts were recorded for this clone. This chain joins TRBV7-2 and TRBJ2-2, with 8 bases identical to TRBD2. The CDR3 has 17 residues. CDR1 and CDR2 (germline): SGHTA, FQGNSA. V lost 2 bases, J lost 7 bases, and 12 bases stayed unmatched. The chain's CDR3 is CASSLRIQRERVGELFF. The CDR3 DNA reads as TGTGCCAGCAGCTTAAGAATCCAGCGGGAGAGGGTCGGGGAGCTGTTTTTT.

In this sample, this clone turned up once. The chain has TRBV6-5 and TRBJ2-1; 11 bases fit TRBD1. Germline V gene data show CDR1 as MNHEY and CDR2 as SVGAGI. V lost 6 bases, J lost 7 bases, and 2 bases stayed unmatched. This CDR3 is built from 13 residues. The CDR3 is CASRGTGGNEQFF. The CDR3 DNA follows: TGTGCCAGCAGAGGGACAGGGGGGAATGAGCAGTTCTTC.

This clone occurred a few times. This chain uses TRBV10-3 with TRBJ2-1; TRBD2 matches 7 bases. Germline assignment: CDR1 ENHRY and CDR2 SYGVKD. The CDR3 consists of 16 residues. J gave up 0 bases and V 0 bases, and 2 bases lay outside the gene matches. CDR3 DNA sequence: TGTGCCATCAGTGAGTCGGGCGGGAGCTCCTACAATGAGCAGTTCTTC. Residues: CAISESGGSSYNEQFF.

This clone was picked up one time. The chain employs TRBV2 and TRBJ2-1; 8 bases align to TRBD1. With V trimmed by 9 bases and J by 8 bases, 9 bases remained unmatched. This CDR3 comprises 13 residues. Germline-derived CDR1 and CDR2 are SNHLY and FYNNEI. CDR3 loop: CASHRTGKDEQFF. CDR3 DNA: TGTGCCAGTCATAGGACAGGGAAGGATGAGCAGTTCTTC.

The chain links TRBV11-3 to TRBJ1-2; tentatively, D is TRBD1 (6 bases). The CDR3 consists of 13 residues. Looked up from germline, CDR1 is SGHNT and CDR2 is YENEEA. Trimming shortened V by 0 bases and J by 5 bases, and 7 bases separated the two germline ends. CDR3 sequence (DNA): TGTGCCAGCAGCTTAGAAGGGGGTTATGGCTACACCTTC. It encodes CASSLEGGYGYTF. The full variable domain, in which reference TRBV11-3 and TRBJ1-2 provide the parts outside the CDR3, is EAGVVQSPRYKIIEKKQPVAFWCNPISGHNTLYWYLQNLGQGPELLIRYENEEAVDDSQLPKDRFSAERLKGVDSTLKIQPAELGDSAVYLCASSLEGGYGYTFGSGTRLTVV.

The chain couples TRBV2 to TRBJ2-7; 7 bases are a match to TRBD1. With 4 bases clipped from V and 3 bases from J, the junction kept 6 bases outside the gene matches. Germline V CDR1 and CDR2: SNHLY, FYNNEI. CDR3 length: 14 residues. Here the CDR3 DNA reads TGTGCCAGCAGTGGGGACAGACCGATCTACGAGCAGTACTTC. Translated, it gives CASSGDRPIYEQYF.

This sequence joins TRBV7-8 and TRBJ1-5; 8 positions match TRBD1. With V trimmed by 3 bases and J by 0 bases, 10 bases remained unmatched. The CDR3 has 18 amino acids. The germline gives CDR1 SGHVS, CDR2 FQNEAQ. CDR3 coding DNA: TGTGCCAGCAGCTTGAGGGGACAGGACTCTTATAGCAATCAGCCCCAGCATTTT. Residues: CASSLRGQDSYSNQPQHF.

This chain connects TRBV4-3 to TRBJ1-1; 9 bases match TRBD1. The CDR3 length is 18 residues. Trimming removed 4 bases from V and 1 base from J; junction bases left unmatched: 13. The germline CDR1 and CDR2 sequences are LGHNA and YSLEER. The CDR3: CASSRDRDRAWGNTEAFF. The CDR3 DNA is TGCGCCAGCAGCCGAGACCGGGACAGGGCTTGGGGGAACACTGAAGCTTTCTTT.

V gene TRBV14 combines with J gene TRBJ1-1; a weak D match, TRBD1 (5 bases). The germline V gene has CDR1 SGHDN and CDR2 FVKESK. This CDR3 spans 15 amino acids. Trimming removed 4 bases from V and 1 base from J, with 13 bases in between. The DNA of the CDR3 is TGTGCCAGCAGCCCTATAAGAGACAGGAACACTGAAGCTTTCTTT. Its protein product is CASSPIRDRNTEAFF.

The chain recombines TRBV27 with TRBJ2-1; 9 nucleotides agree with TRBD2. V was pared by 3 bases and J by 9 bases, with 6 bases of the junction left unmatched. The CDR3 has 14 amino acids. Germline loops: CDR1 MNHEY, CDR2 SMNVEV (reference sequence). CDR3 residues: CASSFVAGVGEQFF. The CDR3 DNA reads as TGTGCCAGCAGTTTTGTAGCGGGAGTAGGTGAGCAGTTCTTC.

V is TRBV6-5 and J is TRBJ1-2; the match to TRBD1 covers 9 bases. Germline loops: CDR1 MNHEY, CDR2 SVGAGI. CDR3 length: 12 amino acids. V lost 8 bases and J lost 6; bases outside the gene matches: 4. The CDR3 region is CASFRDRDGYTF. In DNA form, the CDR3 reads TGTGCCAGCTTTAGGGACAGGGATGGCTACACCTTC.

The chain combines TRBV28 with TRBJ2-7, with D unresolved. V was trimmed by 5 bases and J by 3 bases, leaving 5 bases between them. Germline CDR1 is MDHEN and CDR2 is SYDVKM. The CDR3 extends over 11 amino acids. CDR3 amino acids: CASSPRYEQYF. The CDR3 region has the DNA TGTGCCAGCAGTCCCCGCTACGAGCAGTACTTC.

The chain combines TRBV16 with TRBJ1-5; the D gene is possibly TRBD1 (5 bases). This CDR3 has 15 amino acids. Germline loops: CDR1 KGHSY, CDR2 FQNENV. Deletions cut 1 base from V and 3 bases from J, with 10 bases between. CDR3 bases: TGTGCCAGCAGCCAATTACGGGGGTTCAATCAGCCCCAGCATTTT. This gives the protein CASSQLRGFNQPQHF. The full variable domain, in which reference TRBV16 and TRBJ1-5 provide the parts outside the CDR3, is GEEVAQTPKHLVRGEGQKAKLYCAPIKGHSYVFWYQQVLKNEFKFLISFQNENVFDETGMPKERFSAKCLPNSPCSLEIQATKLEDSAVYFCASSQLRGFNQPQHFGDGTRLSIL.

The gene calls are TRBV7-9 and TRBJ1-2; D gene unclear. Germline V gives CDR1 SEHNR, CDR2 FQNEAQ (reference sequence). V was trimmed by 3 bases and J by 6 bases, leaving 11 bases between them. The CDR3 length is 13 residues. CDR3 DNA: TGTGCCAGCAGCTTCGAGGGAAACAATGGCTACACCTTC. The encoded protein is CASSFEGNNGYTF.

The chain couples TRBV29-1 to TRBJ2-5; 7 bases align to TRBD1. V shed 4 bases and J 3 bases; nucleotides not matched to a gene: 5. The germline V gene has CDR1 SQVTM and CDR2 ANQGSEA. CDR3 length: 13 residues. In DNA, the CDR3 is TGCAGCGTTGGAAGGACAGGAGAAGAGACCCAGTACTTC. It codes for CSVGRTGEETQYF. Full variable domain (rest looked up from reference TRBV29-1 and TRBJ2-5): SAVISQKPSRDICQRGTSLTIQCQVDSQVTMMFWYRQQPGQSLTLIATANQGSEATYESGFVIDKFPISRPNLTFSTLTVSNMSPEDSSIYLCSVGRTGEETQYFGPGTRLLVL.